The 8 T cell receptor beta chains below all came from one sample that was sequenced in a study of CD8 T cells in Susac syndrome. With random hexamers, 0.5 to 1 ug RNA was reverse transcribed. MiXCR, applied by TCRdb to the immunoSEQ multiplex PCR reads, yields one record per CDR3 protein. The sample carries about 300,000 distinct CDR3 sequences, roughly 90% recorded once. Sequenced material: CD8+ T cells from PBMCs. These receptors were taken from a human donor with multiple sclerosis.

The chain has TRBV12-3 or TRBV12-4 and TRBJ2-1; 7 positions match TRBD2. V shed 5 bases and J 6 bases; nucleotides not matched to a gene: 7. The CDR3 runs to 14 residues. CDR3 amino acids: CASSQAGPPNEQFF. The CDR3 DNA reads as TGTGCCAGCAGTCAAGCGGGGCCCCCCAATGAGCAGTTCTTC.

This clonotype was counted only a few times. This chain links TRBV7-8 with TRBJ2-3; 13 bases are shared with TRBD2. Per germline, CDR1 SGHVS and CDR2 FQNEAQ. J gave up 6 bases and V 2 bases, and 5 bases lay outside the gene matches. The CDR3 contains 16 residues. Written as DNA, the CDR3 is TGTGCCAGCAGCTTAACTAGCGGGAGGGCCGGCGATACGCAGTATTTT. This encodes CASSLTSGRAGDTQYF.

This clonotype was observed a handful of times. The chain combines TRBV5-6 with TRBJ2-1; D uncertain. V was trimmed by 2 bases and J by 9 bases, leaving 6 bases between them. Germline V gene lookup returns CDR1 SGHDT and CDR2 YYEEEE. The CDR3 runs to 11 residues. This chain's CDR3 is CASSLVSEQFF. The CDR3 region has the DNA TGTGCCAGCAGCTTAGTTTCTGAGCAGTTCTTC.

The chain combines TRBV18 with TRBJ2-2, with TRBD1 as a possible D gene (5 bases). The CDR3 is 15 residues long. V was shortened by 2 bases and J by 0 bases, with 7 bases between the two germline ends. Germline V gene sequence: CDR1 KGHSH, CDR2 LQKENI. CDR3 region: CASSPATANTGELFF. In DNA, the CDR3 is TGTGCCAGCTCACCAGCGACAGCGAACACCGGGGAGCTGTTTTTT.

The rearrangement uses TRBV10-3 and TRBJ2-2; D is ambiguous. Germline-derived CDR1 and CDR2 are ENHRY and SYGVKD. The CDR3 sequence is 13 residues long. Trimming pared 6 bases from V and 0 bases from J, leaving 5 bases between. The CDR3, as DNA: TGTGCCATCAGCGTCGCGAACACCGGGGAGCTGTTTTTT. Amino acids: CAISVANTGELFF.

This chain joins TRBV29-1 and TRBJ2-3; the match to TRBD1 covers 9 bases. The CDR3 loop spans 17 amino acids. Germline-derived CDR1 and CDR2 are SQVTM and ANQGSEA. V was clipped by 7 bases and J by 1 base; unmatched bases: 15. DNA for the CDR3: TGCAGCGCCGTCGGGTGGGACAGGGACAGACGCACAGATACGCAGTATTTT. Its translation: CSAVGWDRDRRTDTQYF.

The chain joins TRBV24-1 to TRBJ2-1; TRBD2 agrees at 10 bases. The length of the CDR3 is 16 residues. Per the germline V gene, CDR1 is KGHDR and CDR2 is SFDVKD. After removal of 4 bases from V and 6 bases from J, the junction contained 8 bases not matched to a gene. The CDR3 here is CATSDHSGRAINEQFF. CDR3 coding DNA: TGTGCCACCAGTGACCACAGCGGGAGGGCCATCAATGAGCAGTTCTTC.

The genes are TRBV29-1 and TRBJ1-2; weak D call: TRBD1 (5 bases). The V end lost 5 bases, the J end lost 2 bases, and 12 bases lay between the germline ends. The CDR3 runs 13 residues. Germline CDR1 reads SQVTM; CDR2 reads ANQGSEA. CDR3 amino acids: CSVQQVSNYGYTF. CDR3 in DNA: TGCAGCGTTCAACAGGTTTCCAACTATGGCTACACCTTC.